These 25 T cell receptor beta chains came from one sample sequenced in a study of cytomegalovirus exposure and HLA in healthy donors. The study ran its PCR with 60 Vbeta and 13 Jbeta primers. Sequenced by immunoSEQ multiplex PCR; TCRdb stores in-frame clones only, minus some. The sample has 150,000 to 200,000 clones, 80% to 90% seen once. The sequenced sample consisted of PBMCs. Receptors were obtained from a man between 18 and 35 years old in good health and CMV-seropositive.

The CDR3 protein is CASSLEPQLGNTIYF. CDR3 nucleotide sequence: TGTGCCAGCAGCTTAGAGCCTCAATTAGGAAACACCATATATTTT. The chain combines TRBV7-2 with TRBJ1-3; D is ambiguous. This CDR3 has 15 amino acids. Germline V CDR1 and CDR2: SGHTA, FQGNSA. Deletions cut 1 base from V and 4 bases from J, with 11 bases between.

The CDR3 protein is CASSPPVGGGTVYNEQFF. CDR3 DNA: TGTGCCAGCTCACCACCAGTTGGGGGGGGGACCGTTTACAATGAGCAGTTCTTC. The rearrangement joins TRBV18 to TRBJ2-1; 7 bases agree with TRBD2. The CDR3 has 18 amino acids. V dropped 0 bases and J dropped 4; count of bases not matched to a gene: 12. Germline lookup yields CDR1 KGHSH and CDR2 LQKENI.

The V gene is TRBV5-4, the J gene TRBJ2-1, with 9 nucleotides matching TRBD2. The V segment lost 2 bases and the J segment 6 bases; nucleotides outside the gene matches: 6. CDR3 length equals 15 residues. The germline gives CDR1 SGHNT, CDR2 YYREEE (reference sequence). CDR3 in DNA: TGTGCCAGCAGCTTCCCTCGCGGGGGGGCCAATGAGCAGTTCTTC. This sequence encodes CASSFPRGGANEQFF.

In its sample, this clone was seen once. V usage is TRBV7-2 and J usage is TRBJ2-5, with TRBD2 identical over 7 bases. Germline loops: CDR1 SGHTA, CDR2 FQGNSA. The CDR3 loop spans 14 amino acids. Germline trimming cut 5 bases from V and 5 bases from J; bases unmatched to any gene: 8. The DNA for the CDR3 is TGTGCCAGCAGCCAAATGGGGGGAGGGGAGACCCAGTACTTC. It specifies CASSQMGGGETQYF. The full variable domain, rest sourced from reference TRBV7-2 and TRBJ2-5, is GAGVSQSPSNKVTEKGKDVELRCDPISGHTALYWYRQSLGQGLEFLIYFQGNSAPDKSGLPSDRFSAERTGGSVSTLTIQRTQQEDSAVYLCASSQMGGGETQYFGPGTRLLVL.

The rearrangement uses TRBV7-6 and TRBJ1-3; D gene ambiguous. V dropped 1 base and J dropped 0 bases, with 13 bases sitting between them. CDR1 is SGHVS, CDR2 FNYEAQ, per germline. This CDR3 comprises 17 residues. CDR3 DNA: TGTGCCAGCAGCTTAGGGTCCGTGGCAAGCTCTGGAAACACCATATATTTT. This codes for CASSLGSVASSGNTIYF.

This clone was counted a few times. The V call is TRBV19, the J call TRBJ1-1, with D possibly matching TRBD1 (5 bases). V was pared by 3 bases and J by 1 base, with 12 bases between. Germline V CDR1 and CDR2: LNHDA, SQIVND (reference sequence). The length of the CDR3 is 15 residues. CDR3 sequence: CASSMGRQGNTEAFF. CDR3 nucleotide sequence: TGTGCCAGTAGTATGGGCCGGCAGGGGAACACTGAAGCTTTCTTT. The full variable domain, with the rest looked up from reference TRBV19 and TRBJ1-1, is DGGITQSPKYLFRKEGQNVTLSCEQNLNHDAMYWYRQDPGQGLRLIYYSQIVNDFQKGDIAEGYSVSREKKESFPLTVTSAQKNPTAFYLCASSMGRQGNTEAFFGQGTRLTVV.

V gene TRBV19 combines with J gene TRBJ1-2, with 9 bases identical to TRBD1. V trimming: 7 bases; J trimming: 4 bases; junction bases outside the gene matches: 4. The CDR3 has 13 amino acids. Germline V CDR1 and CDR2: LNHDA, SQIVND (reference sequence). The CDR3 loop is CASTLGQGYGYTF. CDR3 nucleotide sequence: TGTGCCAGTACCCTGGGACAGGGCTATGGCTACACCTTC.

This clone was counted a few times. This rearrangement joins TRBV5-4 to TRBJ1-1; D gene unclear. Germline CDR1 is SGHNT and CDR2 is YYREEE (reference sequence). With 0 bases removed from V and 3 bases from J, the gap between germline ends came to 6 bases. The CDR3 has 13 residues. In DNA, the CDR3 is TGTGCCAGCAGCTTGGACGGGGACACTGAAGCTTTCTTT. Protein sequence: CASSLDGDTEAFF.

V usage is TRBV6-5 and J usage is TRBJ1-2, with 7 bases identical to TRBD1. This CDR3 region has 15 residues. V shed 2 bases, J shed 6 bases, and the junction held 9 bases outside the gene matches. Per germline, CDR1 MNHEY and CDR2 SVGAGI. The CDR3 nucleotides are TGTGCCAGCAGTTACGAGCTCGACAGGGTGGATGGCTACACCTTC. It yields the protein CASSYELDRVDGYTF.

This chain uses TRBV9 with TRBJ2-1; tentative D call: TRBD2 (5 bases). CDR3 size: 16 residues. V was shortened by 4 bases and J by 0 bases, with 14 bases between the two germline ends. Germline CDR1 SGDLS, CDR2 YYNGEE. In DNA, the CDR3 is TGTGCCAGCAGCCCCCCATCGGGGAGCTCCTACAATGAGCAGTTCTTC. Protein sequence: CASSPPSGSSYNEQFF.

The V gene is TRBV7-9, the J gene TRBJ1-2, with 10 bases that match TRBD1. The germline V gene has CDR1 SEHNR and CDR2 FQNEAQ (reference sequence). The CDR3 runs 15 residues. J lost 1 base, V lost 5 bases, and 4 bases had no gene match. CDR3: CASSRTGGLNYGYTF. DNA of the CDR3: TGTGCCAGCAGCAGGACAGGGGGACTTAACTATGGCTACACCTTC. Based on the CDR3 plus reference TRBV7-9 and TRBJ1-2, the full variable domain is DTGVSQNPRHKITKRGQNVTFRCDPISEHNRLYWYRQTLGQGPEFLTYFQNEAQLEKSRLLSDRFSAERPKGSFSTLEIQRTEQGDSAMYLCASSRTGGLNYGYTFGSGTRLTVV.

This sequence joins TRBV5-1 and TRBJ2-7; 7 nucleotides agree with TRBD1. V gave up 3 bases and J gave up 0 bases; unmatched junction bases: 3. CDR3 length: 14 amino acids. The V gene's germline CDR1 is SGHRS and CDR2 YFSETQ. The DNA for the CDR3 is TGCGCCAGCAGCTCTCGACAGGGCTCCTACGAGCAGTACTTC. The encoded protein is CASSSRQGSYEQYF.

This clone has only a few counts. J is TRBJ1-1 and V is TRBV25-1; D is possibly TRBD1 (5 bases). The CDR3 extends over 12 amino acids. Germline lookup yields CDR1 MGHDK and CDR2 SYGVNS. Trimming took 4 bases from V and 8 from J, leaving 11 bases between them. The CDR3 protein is CASSVWGLEAFF. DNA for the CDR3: TGTGCCAGCAGTGTTTGGGGCCTCGAAGCTTTCTTT.

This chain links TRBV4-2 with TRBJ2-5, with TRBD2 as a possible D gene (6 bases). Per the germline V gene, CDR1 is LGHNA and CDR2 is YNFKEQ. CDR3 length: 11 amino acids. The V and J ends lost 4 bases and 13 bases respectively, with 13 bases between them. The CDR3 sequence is CASSPGGATYF. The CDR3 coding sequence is TGTGCCAGCAGCCCGGGCGGGGCCACGTACTTC.

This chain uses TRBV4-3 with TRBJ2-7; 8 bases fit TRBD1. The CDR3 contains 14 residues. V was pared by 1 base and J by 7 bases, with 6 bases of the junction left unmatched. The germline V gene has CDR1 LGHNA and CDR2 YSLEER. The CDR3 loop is CASSQVQGAQEQYF. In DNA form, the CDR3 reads TGCGCCAGCAGCCAAGTCCAGGGGGCGCAGGAGCAGTACTTC.

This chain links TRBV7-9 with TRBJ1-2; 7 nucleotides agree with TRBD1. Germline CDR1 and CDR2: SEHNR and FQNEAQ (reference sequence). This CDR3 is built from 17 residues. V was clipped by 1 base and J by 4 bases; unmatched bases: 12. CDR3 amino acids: CASSLDPWDSRFYGYTF. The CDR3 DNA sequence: TGTGCCAGCAGCTTAGACCCTTGGGACAGCAGGTTCTATGGCTACACCTTC.

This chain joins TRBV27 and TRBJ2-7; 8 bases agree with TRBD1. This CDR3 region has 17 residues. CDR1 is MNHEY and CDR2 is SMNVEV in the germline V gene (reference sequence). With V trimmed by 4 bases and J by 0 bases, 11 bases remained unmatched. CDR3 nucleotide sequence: TGTGCCAGCAGTTCCCCCTTCCAGGGGGCCAGCTCCTACGAGCAGTACTTC. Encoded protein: CASSSPFQGASSYEQYF.

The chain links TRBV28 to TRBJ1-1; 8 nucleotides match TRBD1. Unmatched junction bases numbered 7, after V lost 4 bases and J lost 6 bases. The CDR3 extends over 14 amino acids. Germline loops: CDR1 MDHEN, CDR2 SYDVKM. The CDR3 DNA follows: TGTGCCAGCAGTTCGGGACAGGACTCGTCTGAAGCTTTCTTT. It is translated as CASSSGQDSSEAFF.

CDR3 in amino acids: CASSYVSGQETQYF. The CDR3 DNA follows: TGTGCCAGCAGTTACGTTAGCGGCCAAGAGACCCAGTACTTC. The genes are TRBV6-5 and TRBJ2-5; perhaps TRBD2 as D (6 bases). Germline CDR1 reads MNHEY; CDR2 reads SVGAGI. The CDR3 totals 14 residues. Trimming removed 2 bases at V and 1 base at J, with 8 bases between.

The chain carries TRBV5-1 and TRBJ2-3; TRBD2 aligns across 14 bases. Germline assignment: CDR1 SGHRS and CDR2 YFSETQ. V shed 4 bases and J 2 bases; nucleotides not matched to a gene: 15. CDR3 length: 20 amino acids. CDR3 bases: TGCGCCAGCAGCCCGAACTATCCGGGACTAGCGGGGGACAACACAGATACGCAGTATTTT. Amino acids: CASSPNYPGLAGDNTDTQYF.

CDR3 in amino acids: CASSERGDSYEQYF. The CDR3 nucleotides are TGTGCCAGCAGTGAACGCGGGGATAGCTACGAGCAGTACTTC. The chain links TRBV2 to TRBJ2-7, with TRBD2 as a possible D gene (6 bases). The CDR3 contains 14 residues. The V end lost 2 bases, the J end lost 3 bases, and 11 bases lay between the germline ends. Germline V gene data show CDR1 as SNHLY and CDR2 as FYNNEI.

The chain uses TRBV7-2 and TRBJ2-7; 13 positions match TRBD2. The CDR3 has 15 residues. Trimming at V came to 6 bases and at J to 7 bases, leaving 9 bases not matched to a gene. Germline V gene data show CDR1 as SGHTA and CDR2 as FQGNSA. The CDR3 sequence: CASRIGTSGVGEQYF. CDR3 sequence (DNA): TGTGCCAGCAGAATCGGGACTAGCGGGGTTGGTGAGCAGTACTTC. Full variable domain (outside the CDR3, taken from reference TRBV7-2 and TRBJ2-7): GAGVSQSPSNKVTEKGKDVELRCDPISGHTALYWYRQSLGQGLEFLIYFQGNSAPDKSGLPSDRFSAERTGGSVSTLTIQRTQQEDSAVYLCASRIGTSGVGEQYFGPGTRLTVT.

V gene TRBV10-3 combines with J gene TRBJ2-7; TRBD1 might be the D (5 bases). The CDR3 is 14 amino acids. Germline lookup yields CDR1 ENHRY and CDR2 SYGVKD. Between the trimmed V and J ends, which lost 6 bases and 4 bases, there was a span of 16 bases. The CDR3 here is CAISRRQGEYEQYF. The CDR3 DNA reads TGTGCCATCAGCCGTCGCCAGGGCGAATACGAGCAGTACTTC.

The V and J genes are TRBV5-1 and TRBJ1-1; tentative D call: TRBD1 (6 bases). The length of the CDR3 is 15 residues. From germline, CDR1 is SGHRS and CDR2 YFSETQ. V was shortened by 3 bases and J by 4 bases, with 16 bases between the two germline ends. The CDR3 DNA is TGCGCCAGCAGCTGGGGGGGGCTGCCACCCACTGAAGCTTTCTTT. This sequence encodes CASSWGGLPPTEAFF. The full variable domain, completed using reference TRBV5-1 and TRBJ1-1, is KAGVTQTPRYLIKTRGQQVTLSCSPISGHRSVSWYQQTPGQGLQFLFEYFSETQRNKGNFPGRFSGRQFSNSRSEMNVSTLELGDSALYLCASSWGGLPPTEAFFGQGTRLTVV.

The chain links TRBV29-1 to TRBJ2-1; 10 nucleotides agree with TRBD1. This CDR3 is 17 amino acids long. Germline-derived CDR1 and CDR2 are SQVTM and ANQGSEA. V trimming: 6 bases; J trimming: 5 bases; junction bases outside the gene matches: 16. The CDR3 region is CSVHRVGTGASDNEQFF. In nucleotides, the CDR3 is TGCAGCGTCCACAGGGTCGGGACAGGGGCTTCGGACAATGAGCAGTTCTTC.